Below are 9 T cell receptor beta chains sequenced from a single sample in a study of cytomegalovirus exposure and HLA in healthy donors. Vbeta (60) and Jbeta (13) primers were used in the PCR. TCRdb's table, derived via immunoSEQ multiplex PCR, lists solely in-frame clones and lacks some. The data show approximately 150,000 clones, around 80% seen once. Material for sequencing was PBMCs. The receptors were sampled from a man aged 40-49 years in good health and CMV-seronegative.

This clone was seen a single time. The chain combines TRBV9 with TRBJ2-1; no reliable D call. This CDR3 spans 12 amino acids. The ends were cut back, 3 bases at V and 8 bases at J, with 9 bases in the middle. Germline CDR1 reads SGDLS; CDR2 reads YYNGEE. The CDR3, as DNA: TGTGCCAGCAGCGGAGACTGGGATGAGCAGTTCTTC. Amino acid sequence: CASSGDWDEQFF.

This clone came up once. The J gene is TRBJ2-7, the V gene TRBV4-1, with TRBD1 matching over 7 bases. Germline V gives CDR1 MGHRA, CDR2 YSYEKL. CDR3 length: 13 amino acids. V lost 4 bases and J lost 5; bases outside the gene matches: 5. CDR3 loop: CASSLTDRNEQYF. The CDR3 nucleotides are TGCGCCAGCAGCCTGACGGACAGGAACGAGCAGTACTTC.

The V gene is TRBV5-1, the J gene TRBJ1-2, with 10 positions matching TRBD1. CDR3 size: 15 residues. Germline-derived CDR1 and CDR2 are SGHRS and YFSETQ. V was clipped by 4 bases and J by 6 bases; unmatched bases: 9. The CDR3 bases are TGCGCCAGCAGCCCGGACAGGGGGTCCGTCGATGGCTACACCTTC. It yields the protein CASSPDRGSVDGYTF. Combining the CDR3 with reference TRBV5-1 and TRBJ1-2 gives the whole variable domain KAGVTQTPRYLIKTRGQQVTLSCSPISGHRSVSWYQQTPGQGLQFLFEYFSETQRNKGNFPGRFSGRQFSNSRSEMNVSTLELGDSALYLCASSPDRGSVDGYTFGSGTRLTVV.

The gene calls are TRBV2 and TRBJ1-4; D gene uncertain. This CDR3 has 14 residues. Germline CDR1 reads SNHLY; CDR2 reads FYNNEI. The germline V and J ends were trimmed by 7 bases and 4 bases, with 13 bases remaining between them. CDR3 DNA sequence: TGTGCCAGCATAGGGAGGTCATATAATGAAAAACTGTTTTTT. It codes for CASIGRSYNEKLFF.

This clone was counted a few times. The chain links TRBV30 to TRBJ2-7; 8 positions match TRBD1. The junction had 4 bases not matched to a gene; V was cut back by 5 bases and J by 4 bases. Germline V gives CDR1 GTSNPN, CDR2 SVGIG (reference sequence). The CDR3 is 12 amino acids. CDR3 protein: CAWDRGRYEQYF. CDR3 DNA: TGTGCCTGGGACAGGGGCCGTTACGAGCAGTACTTC.

This clone has just a few counts. The chain links TRBV13 to TRBJ2-7, with TRBD2 identical over 7 bases. The ends lost 4 bases at V and 0 bases at J; junction bases unmatched: 6. Germline V gene lookup returns CDR1 PRHDT and CDR2 FYEKMQ (reference sequence). The CDR3 consists of 15 residues. The CDR3 DNA reads TGTGCCAGCAGCTCCAAGCGGGAAAGCTCCTACGAGCAGTACTTC. Its translation is CASSSKRESSYEQYF.

The rearrangement joins TRBV5-4 to TRBJ1-2, with 7 bases identical to TRBD1. The CDR3 runs 15 residues. The germline gives CDR1 SGHNT, CDR2 YYREEE (reference sequence). J was trimmed by 4 bases and V by 4 bases; bases with no gene match: 10. As DNA, the CDR3 is TGTGCCAGCAGCGCCCCCGGTGACAGGGCCTATGGCTACACCTTC. Amino acid sequence: CASSAPGDRAYGYTF.

This clone has only a few counts. A read error may account for a junction end that differs from germline. J is TRBJ2-6 and V is TRBV18; the D gene is possibly TRBD1 (5 bases). Germline V gene data show CDR1 as KGHSH and CDR2 as LQKENI. This CDR3 has 14 amino acids. The CDR3 nucleotides read TGTGCCAGCTCACCACTCTCTGGGGCCAACGGCCTGACTTTC. It encodes CASSPLSGANGLTF.

In its sample, this clone was seen a few times. The chain employs TRBV2 and TRBJ1-5, with D possibly matching TRBD1 (6 bases). Trimming stripped 5 bases from V and 0 bases from J, with 8 bases between. The CDR3 runs to 14 residues. Germline CDR1 is SNHLY and CDR2 is FYNNEI. CDR3 nucleotide sequence: TGTGCCAGCAGTAACAGGGATAGCAATCAGCCCCAGCATTTT. This sequence encodes CASSNRDSNQPQHF. Filled out from reference TRBV2 and TRBJ1-5, the complete variable domain reads EPEVTQTPSHQVTQMGQEVILRCVPISNHLYFYWYRQILGQKVEFLVSFYNNEISEKSEIFDDQFSVERPDGSNFTLKIRSTKLEDSAMYFCASSNRDSNQPQHFGDGTRLSIL.